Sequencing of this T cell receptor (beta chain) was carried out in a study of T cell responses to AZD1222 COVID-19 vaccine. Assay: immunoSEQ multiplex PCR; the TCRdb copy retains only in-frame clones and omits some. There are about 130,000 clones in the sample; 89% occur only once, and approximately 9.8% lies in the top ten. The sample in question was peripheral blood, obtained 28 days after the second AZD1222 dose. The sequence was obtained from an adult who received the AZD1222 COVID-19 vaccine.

The CDR3 here is CASSLGPPGGLPYEQYF. For the CDR3, the DNA is TGTGCCAGCAGTTTAGGGCCCCCCGGGGGGCTGCCCTACGAGCAGTACTTC. This sequence joins TRBV28 and TRBJ2-7; tentatively, D is TRBD2 (7 bases). The ends were cut back, 2 bases at V and 2 bases at J, with 19 bases in the middle. Germline assignment: CDR1 MDHEN and CDR2 SYDVKM. The CDR3 contains 17 residues.